This is a list of T cell receptor beta chains from one sample in a study of shared clonotypes between healthy human individuals. Generated by immunoSEQ multiplex PCR, the TCRdb table keeps only in-frame clones and is missing some. This sample has some 450,000 clones, with roughly three quarters found just once. Sequenced sample: PBMCs. These receptors were collected from a woman between 40 and 55 years old in good health. Some clones in this sample may be carry-over from other donors' samples. Each CDR3 is given with its conserved first and last residue. D genes are given only for firm matches. The size field is filled for only some rows; it gives once, few, many or a size class.

TRBD1,TRBJ1-1,TRBV28,.,TGTGCCGCCCAGGGGGGGACTGAAGCTTTCTTT,CAAQGGTEAFF
.,TRBJ2-5,TRBV5-4,.,TGTGCCAGCAGCCAGGCGACAGTCCAAGAGACCCAGTACTTC,CASSQATVQETQYF
TRBD2,TRBJ2-1,TRBV19,.,TGTGCCAGTTCTAGCGGGAGGAGGACCTACAATGAGCAGTTCTTC,CASSSGRRTYNEQFF
.,TRBJ1-1,TRBV29-1,.,TGCAGCGTTACAGACAGGTTAGTCCCTGAAGCTTTCTTT,CSVTDRLVPEAFF
.,TRBJ2-1,TRBV14,many,TGTGCCAGCAGCCCATCCCGGTGGGGCACTCGAGCCAATGAGCAGTTCTTC,CASSPSRWGTRANEQFF
.,TRBJ1-6,TRBV21-1,.,TGTGCCAGCAGCCCTCCTTCCCCCCGGGACAGAAGCTCCTATAATTCACCCCTCCACTTT,CASSPPSPRDRSSYNSPLHF
TRBD2,TRBJ2-1,TRBV19,.,TGTGCCAGTAGCGGGACTAGCGGCTACAATGAGCAGTTCTTC,CASSGTSGYNEQFF
.,TRBJ1-1,TRBV5-1,.,TGCGCCAGCAGCTTGGATTTGCATGCGAACACTGAAGCTTTCTTT,CASSLDLHANTEAFF
.,TRBJ2-3,TRBV18,.,TGTGCCAGCTCACCAAGTCAGGGGGAGGCAGATACGCAGTATTTT,CASSPSQGEADTQYF
.,TRBJ2-6,TRBV7-2,once,TGTGCCAGCAGCTTGGGATTGGGCTCTGGGGCCAACGTCCTGACTTTC,CASSLGLGSGANVLTF
.,TRBJ2-5,TRBV7-9,once,TGTGCCAGCAGCTACGGACGGGGGAATGGCGAGACCCAGTACTTC,CASSYGRGNGETQYF
TRBD2,TRBJ2-2,TRBV18,.,TGTGCCAGCTCGCCCCTAGCGGGAGTGCCTTACACCGGGGAGCTGTTTTTT,CASSPLAGVPYTGELFF
TRBD2,TRBJ2-1,TRBV5-1,many,TGCGCCAGCAGCAATCGTGGGACTAGCGGGATCAATGAGCAGTTCTTC,CASSNRGTSGINEQFF
.,TRBJ1-2,TRBV29-1,.,TGCAGCGCCGGAACTGAGAACTATGGCTACACCTTC,CSAGTENYGYTF
TRBD2,TRBJ2-7,TRBV11-2,.,TGTGCCAGCAGCTTCGGACTAGCGGGAGTTCACGAGCAGTACTTC,CASSFGLAGVHEQYF
.,TRBJ2-7,TRBV5-6,.,TGTGCCAGCAGCTTCGGACGGTTCTACGAGCAGTACTTC,CASSFGRFYEQYF
.,TRBJ2-5,TRBV5-1,.,TGCGCCAGCAGCTTCGGCCAGGGGGAGACCCAGTACTTC,CASSFGQGETQYF
.,TRBJ2-1,TRBV15,.,TGTGCCACCAGCCTCGACTTTGGGGACTACAATGAGCAGTTCTTC,CATSLDFGDYNEQFF
.,TRBJ1-1,TRBV5-1,.,TGCGCCAGCAGCTCTCCCAGGGACCGCACTGAAGCTTTCTTT,CASSSPRDRTEAFF
TRBD2,TRBJ2-1,TRBV2,.,TGTGCCAGCAGTACTCTAGCGGGAGGGCCAGGTGAGCAGTTCTTC,CASSTLAGGPGEQFF
.,TRBJ2-2,TRBV27,.,TGTGCCAGCAGTTTAAGGGTCGGGGAGCTGTTTTTT,CASSLRVGELFF
.,TRBJ1-2,TRBV2,once,TGTGCCAGCAGCGAAGACAGGAACTATGGCTACACCTTC,CASSEDRNYGYTF
TRBD1,TRBJ2-7,TRBV28,.,TGTGCCACCGGACAGGCCGAGCAGTACTTC,CATGQAEQYF
.,TRBJ1-4,TRBV29-1,once,TGCAGCGTGGGGGTGTCGGGGGCTGCTAATGAAAAACTGTTTTTT,CSVGVSGAANEKLFF
.,TRBJ2-7,TRBV21-1,many,TGTGCCAGCAGCAAAGTTGACCTAGTCACCTACGAGCAGTACTTC,CASSKVDLVTYEQYF
.,TRBJ1-2,TRBV9,.,TGTGCCAGCAGCGTAGGGGCAGCAACCACTTCTAACTATGGCTACACCTTC,CASSVGAATTSNYGYTF
TRBD2,TRBJ2-7,TRBV7-2,.,TGTGCCAGCAGCTTACGACTAGCTTCCGAGCAGTACTTC,CASSLRLASEQYF
TRBD1,TRBJ2-1,TRBV4-2,.,TGTGCCAGCAGCCGTACCGGGACAGGATACAATGAGCAGTTCTTC,CASSRTGTGYNEQFF
TRBD1,TRBJ2-1,TRBV28,few,TGTGCCAGCAGTTTGCCGGGACAGGGTCGCTCCTACAATGAGCAGTTCTTC,CASSLPGQGRSYNEQFF
TRBD2,TRBJ2-2,TRBV6-5,.,TGTGCCACGGAGCGGGAGATGAACACCGGGGAGCTGTTTTTT,CATEREMNTGELFF
.,TRBJ1-2,TRBV5-6,.,TGTGCCAGCAGCCCTGCCGGCCATGGCTACACCTTC,CASSPAGHGYTF
TRBD2,TRBJ2-5,TRBV10-3,.,TGTGCCGTGGGACTAGATATTTCAGAGACCCAGTACTTC,CAVGLDISETQYF
.,TRBJ2-7,TRBV5-6,.,TGTGCCAGCAGCTCATTGACAGGCTCCGACGAGCAGTACTTC,CASSSLTGSDEQYF
.,TRBJ1-4,TRBV7-9,.,TGTGCCAGCAGCTTAGGGACATCTAATGAAAAACTGTTTTTT,CASSLGTSNEKLFF
TRBD1,TRBJ1-4,TRBV28,.,TGTGCCAGCAGTTTCACAGGGGTTGAAAAACTGTTTTTT,CASSFTGVEKLFF
TRBD2,TRBJ2-7,TRBV7-8,once,TGTGCCAGCAGCTTAGGACTAGCGCCCTACGAGCAGTACTTC,CASSLGLAPYEQYF